The clone carrying this TCR beta chain was counted a single time. The germline gene is not matched at one end of the junction; a read error may be the cause. The data originate from a study of control samples from healthy donors and cancer patients. This table comes from immunoSEQ multiplex PCR, and its TCRdb copy is limited to in-frame clones, with some not included. The profile shows about 150,000 clones, roughly 89% of them singletons. The CDR3 sequence is 12 residues long. The origin of this receptor is a man aged 25 to 40 in good health. The specimen sequenced was blood. The chain is built from TRBV12-3 or TRBV12-4 and TRBJ2-7, with 10 bases that match TRBD2. The CDR3 region has the DNA TGTGCCAGCAGTCTAGCGGGAGACGAGCAGTACTTC. Encoded protein: CASSLAGDEQYF.